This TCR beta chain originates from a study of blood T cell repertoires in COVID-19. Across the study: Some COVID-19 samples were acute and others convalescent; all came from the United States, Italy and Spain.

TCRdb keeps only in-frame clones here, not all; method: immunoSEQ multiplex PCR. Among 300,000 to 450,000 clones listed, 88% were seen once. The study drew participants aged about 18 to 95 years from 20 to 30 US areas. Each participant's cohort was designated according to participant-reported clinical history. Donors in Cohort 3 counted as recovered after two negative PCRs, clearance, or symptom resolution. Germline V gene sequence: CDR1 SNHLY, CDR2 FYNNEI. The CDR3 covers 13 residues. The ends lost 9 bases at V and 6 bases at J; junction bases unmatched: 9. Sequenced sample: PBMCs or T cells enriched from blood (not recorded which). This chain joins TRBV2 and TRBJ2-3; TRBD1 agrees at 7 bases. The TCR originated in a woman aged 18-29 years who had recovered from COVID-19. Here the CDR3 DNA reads TGTGCCAGTAAGACAGGGTGGGTCGATACGCAGTATTTT. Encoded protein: CASKTGWVDTQYF.